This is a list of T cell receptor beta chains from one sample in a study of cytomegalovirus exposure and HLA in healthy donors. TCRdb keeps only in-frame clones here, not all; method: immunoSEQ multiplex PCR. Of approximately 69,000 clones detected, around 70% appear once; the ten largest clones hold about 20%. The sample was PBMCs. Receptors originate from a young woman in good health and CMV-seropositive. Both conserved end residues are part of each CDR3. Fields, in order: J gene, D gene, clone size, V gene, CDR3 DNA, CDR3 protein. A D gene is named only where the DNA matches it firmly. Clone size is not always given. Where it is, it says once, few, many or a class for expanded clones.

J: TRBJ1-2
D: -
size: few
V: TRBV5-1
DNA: TGCGCCAGCAGCTTGGAAGACAGGAGTAACTATGGCTACACCTTC
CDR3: CASSLEDRSNYGYTF

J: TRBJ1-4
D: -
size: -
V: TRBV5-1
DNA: TGCGCCAGCAGCTTGTCAGGGGTAGTTGAAAAACTGTTTTTT
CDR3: CASSLSGVVEKLFF

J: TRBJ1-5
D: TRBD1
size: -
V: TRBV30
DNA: TGTGCCTGGAGTCGACAGGGGGCGGAGAGCAATCAGCCCCAGCATTTT
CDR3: CAWSRQGAESNQPQHF

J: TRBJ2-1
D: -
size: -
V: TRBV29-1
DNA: TGCAGCGTGTGGGGGCTACAATCCTACAATGAGCAGTTCTTC
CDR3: CSVWGLQSYNEQFF

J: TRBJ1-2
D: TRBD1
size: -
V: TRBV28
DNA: TGTGCCAGTTACCCCGGGACAGAGGGTTTTGGCTACACCTTC
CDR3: CASYPGTEGFGYTF

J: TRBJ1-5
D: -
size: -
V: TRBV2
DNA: TGTGCCAGCAAAGTCGGGGGTTATAGCAATCAGCCCCAGCATTTT
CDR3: CASKVGGYSNQPQHF

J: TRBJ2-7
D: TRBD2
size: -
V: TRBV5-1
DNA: TGCGCCAGCAGCTTGAGCGGGAGCTCCTACGAGCAGTACTTC
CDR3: CASSLSGSSYEQYF

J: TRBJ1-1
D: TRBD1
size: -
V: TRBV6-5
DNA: TGTGCCAGCAGTTACTTAGGGGGCGTGAACACTGAAGCTTTCTTT
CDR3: CASSYLGGVNTEAFF

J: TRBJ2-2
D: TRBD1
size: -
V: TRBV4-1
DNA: TGCGCCAGCAGCCTTAGACAGGGGAGCAACACCGGGGAGCTGTTTTTT
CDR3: CASSLRQGSNTGELFF

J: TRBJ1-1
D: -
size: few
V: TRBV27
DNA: TGTGCCAGCCGTGAACTGGGGGCCCTGAACACTGAAGCTTTCTTT
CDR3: CASRELGALNTEAFF

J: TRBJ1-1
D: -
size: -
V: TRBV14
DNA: TGTGCCAGCAGTGGACAGCTGAACACTGAAGCTTTCTTT
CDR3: CASSGQLNTEAFF

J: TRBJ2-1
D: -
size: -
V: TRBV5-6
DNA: TGTGCCAGCAGCTTGAATGGACTGAGAAACAATGAGCAGTTCTTC
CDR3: CASSLNGLRNNEQFF

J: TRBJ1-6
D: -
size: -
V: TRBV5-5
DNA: TGTGCCAGCAGCCTTCCGGGGGATTTCGCCCTCCACTTT
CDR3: CASSLPGDFALHF

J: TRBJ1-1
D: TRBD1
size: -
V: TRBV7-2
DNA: TGTGCCAGCAGCCGACAGGGGAGTAGGACTGAAGCTTTCTTT
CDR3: CASSRQGSRTEAFF

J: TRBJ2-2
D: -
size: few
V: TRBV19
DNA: TGTGCCAGTAGTAGCAGGTCGAAGACCTCGGAGCTGTTTTTT
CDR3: CASSSRSKTSELFF

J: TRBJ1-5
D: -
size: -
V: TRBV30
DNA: TGTGCCTGGAGTGTACTGGGGCAGGTCGGAACCACACATCAGCCCCAGCATTTT
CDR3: CAWSVLGQVGTTHQPQHF

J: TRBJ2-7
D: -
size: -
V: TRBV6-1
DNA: TGTGCCAGCAGTGAGGGTAGCCTTTCCGGCCTATCCTACGAGCAGTACTTC
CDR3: CASSEGSLSGLSYEQYF

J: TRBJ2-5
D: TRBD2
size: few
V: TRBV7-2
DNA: TGTGCCAGCAGCTTCATGACTAGCGGGAGGGGGGAGACCCAGTACTTC
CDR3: CASSFMTSGRGETQYF